This T cell receptor (beta chain) appears in the sequencing data of a study of blood T cell repertoires in COVID-19. Overall study: T cells, B-cell-depleted T cells, or PBMCs provided the cDNA or gDNA that served as material.

Trimming pared 6 bases from V and 3 bases from J, leaving 9 bases between. The CDR3 has 12 residues. From germline, CDR1 is MNHEY and CDR2 SVGAGI. The data were produced by immunoSEQ multiplex PCR, yet TCRdb's version contains in-frame clones alone and is incomplete. The table has around 160,000 clones, around 87% seen once. Sequenced material: peripheral blood. The TCR comes from a man between 18 and 35 years old with COVID-19, enrolled during active disease. The gene calls are TRBV6-5 and TRBJ2-7, with D possibly matching TRBD2 (5 bases). Here the CDR3 reads CASSNEGYEQYF. DNA for the CDR3: TGTGCCAGCAGCAACGAGGGCTACGAGCAGTACTTC.